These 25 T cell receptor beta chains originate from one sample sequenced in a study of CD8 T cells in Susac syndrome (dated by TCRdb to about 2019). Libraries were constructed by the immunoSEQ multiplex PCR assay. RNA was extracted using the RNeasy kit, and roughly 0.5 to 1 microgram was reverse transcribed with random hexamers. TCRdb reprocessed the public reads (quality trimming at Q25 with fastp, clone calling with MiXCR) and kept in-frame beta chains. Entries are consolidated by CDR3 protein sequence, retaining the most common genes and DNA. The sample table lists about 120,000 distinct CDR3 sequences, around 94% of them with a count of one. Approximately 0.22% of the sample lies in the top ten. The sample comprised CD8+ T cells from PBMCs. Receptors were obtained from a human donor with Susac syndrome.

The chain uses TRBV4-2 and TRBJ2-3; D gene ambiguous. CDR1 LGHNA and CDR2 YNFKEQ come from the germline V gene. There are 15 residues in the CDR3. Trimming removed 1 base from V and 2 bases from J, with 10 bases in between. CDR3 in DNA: TGTGCCAGCAGCCAAGTCGTGTCCAACACAGATACGCAGTATTTT. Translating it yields CASSQVVSNTDTQYF.

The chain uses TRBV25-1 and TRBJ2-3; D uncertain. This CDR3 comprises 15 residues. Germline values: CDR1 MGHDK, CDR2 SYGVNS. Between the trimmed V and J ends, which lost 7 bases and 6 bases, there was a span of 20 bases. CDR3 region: CASTLSEYPVDTQYF. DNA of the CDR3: TGTGCCAGCACCCTGTCCGAATATCCCGTGGATACGCAGTATTTT. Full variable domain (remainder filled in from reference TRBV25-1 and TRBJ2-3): EADIYQTPRYLVIGTGKKITLECSQTMGHDKMYWYQQDPGMELHLIHYSYGVNSTEKGDLSSESTVSRIRTEHFPLTLESARPSHTSQYLCASTLSEYPVDTQYFGPGTRLTVL.

This CDR3 reads CSADLLGEPNTQYF. CDR3 sequence (DNA): TGCAGTGCTGATCTTCTAGGGGAGCCGAATACGCAGTATTTT. The V gene is TRBV20-1, the J gene TRBJ2-3; D is possibly TRBD1 or TRBD2 (5 bases each). The V and J ends lost 5 bases and 7 bases respectively, with 19 bases between them. Germline V gives CDR1 DFQATT, CDR2 SNEGSKA (reference sequence). The CDR3 is 14 residues long.

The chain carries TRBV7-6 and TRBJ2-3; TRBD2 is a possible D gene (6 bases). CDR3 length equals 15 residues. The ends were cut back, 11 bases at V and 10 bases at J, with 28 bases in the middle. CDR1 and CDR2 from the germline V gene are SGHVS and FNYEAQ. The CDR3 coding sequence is TGTGCCTTCAGGAGCCACCCGGAGGAGGGTTGTGCGCAGTATTTT. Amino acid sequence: CAFRSHPEEGCAQYF.

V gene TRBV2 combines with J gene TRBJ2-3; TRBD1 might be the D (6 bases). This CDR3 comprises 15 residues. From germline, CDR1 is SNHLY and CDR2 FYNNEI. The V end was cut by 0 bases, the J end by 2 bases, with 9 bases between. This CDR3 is CASSEAGTNTDTQYF. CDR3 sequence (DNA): TGTGCCAGCAGTGAAGCCGGGACAAACACAGATACGCAGTATTTT.

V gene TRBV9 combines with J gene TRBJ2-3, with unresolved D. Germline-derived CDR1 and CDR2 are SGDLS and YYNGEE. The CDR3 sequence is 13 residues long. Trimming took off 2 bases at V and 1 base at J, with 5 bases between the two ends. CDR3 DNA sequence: TGTGCCAGCAGCGTCGTAGGCACAGATACGCAGTATTTT. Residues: CASSVVGTDTQYF.

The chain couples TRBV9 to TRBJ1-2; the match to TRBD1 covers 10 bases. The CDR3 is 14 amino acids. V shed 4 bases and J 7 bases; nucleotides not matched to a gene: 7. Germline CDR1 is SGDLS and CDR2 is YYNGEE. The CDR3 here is CASSSDRGTFGYTF. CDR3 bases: TGTGCCAGCAGCTCGGACAGGGGGACCTTTGGCTACACCTTC. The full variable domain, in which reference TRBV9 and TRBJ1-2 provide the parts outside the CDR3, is DSGVTQTPKHLITATGQRVTLRCSPRSGDLSVYWYQQSLDQGLQFLIQYYNGEERAKGNILERFSAQQFPDLHSELNLSSLELGDSALYFCASSSDRGTFGYTFGSGTRLTVV.

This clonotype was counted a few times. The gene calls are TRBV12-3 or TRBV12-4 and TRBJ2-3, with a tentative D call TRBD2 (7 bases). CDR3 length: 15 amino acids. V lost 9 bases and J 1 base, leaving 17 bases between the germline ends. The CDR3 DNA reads TGTGCCAGTTCTCTAGGGAGGGGGGGCACAGATACGCAGTATTTT. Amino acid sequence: CASSLGRGGTDTQYF.

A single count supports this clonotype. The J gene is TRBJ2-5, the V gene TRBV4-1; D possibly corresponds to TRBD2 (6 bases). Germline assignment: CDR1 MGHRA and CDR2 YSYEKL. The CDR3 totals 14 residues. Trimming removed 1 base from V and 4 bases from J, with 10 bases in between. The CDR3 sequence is CASSQAGLIETQYF. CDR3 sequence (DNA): TGCGCCAGCAGCCAAGCGGGACTGATAGAGACCCAGTACTTC.

CDR3 bases: TGTGCCAGCAGCTTGGAAACAGGGGATGAGCAGTTCTTC. Protein sequence: CASSLETGDEQFF. This chain uses TRBV5-4 with TRBJ2-1, with TRBD1 identical over 7 bases. The germline CDR1 and CDR2 sequences are SGHNT and YYREEE (reference sequence). The CDR3 sequence is 13 residues long. V shed 0 bases, J shed 8 bases, and the junction held 2 bases outside the gene matches.

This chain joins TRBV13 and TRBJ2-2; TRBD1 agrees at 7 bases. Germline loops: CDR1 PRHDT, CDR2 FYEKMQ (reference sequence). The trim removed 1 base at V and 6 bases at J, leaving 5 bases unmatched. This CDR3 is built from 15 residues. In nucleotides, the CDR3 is TGTGCCAGCAGCTTAGAGAGGGGGCTTGCCGGGGAGCTGTTTTTT. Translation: CASSLERGLAGELFF. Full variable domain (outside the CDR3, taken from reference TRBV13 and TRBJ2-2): AAGVIQSPRHLIKEKRETATLKCYPIPRHDTVYWYQQGPGQDPQFLISFYEKMQSDKGSIPDRFSAQQFSDYHSELNMSSLELGDSALYFCASSLERGLAGELFFGEGSRLTVL.

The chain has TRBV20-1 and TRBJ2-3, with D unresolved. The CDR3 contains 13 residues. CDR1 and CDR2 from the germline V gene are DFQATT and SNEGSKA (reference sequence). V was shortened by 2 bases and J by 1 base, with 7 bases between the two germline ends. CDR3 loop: CSARHWGTDTQYF. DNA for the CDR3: TGCAGTGCTAGACATTGGGGCACAGATACGCAGTATTTT.

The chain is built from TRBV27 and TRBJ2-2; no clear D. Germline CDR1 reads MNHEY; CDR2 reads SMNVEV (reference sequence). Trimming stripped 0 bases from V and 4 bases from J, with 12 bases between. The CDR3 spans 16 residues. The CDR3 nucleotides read TGTGCCAGCAGTTTATCTCCGGGCGCACTCACCGGGGAGCTGTTTTTT. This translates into CASSLSPGALTGELFF.

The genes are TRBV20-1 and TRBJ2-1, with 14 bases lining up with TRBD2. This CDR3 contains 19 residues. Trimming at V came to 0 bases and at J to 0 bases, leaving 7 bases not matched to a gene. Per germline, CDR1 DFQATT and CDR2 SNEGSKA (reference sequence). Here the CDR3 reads CSARDLGLAGESSYNEQFF. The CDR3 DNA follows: TGCAGTGCTAGAGATTTGGGACTAGCGGGAGAGAGCTCCTACAATGAGCAGTTCTTC.

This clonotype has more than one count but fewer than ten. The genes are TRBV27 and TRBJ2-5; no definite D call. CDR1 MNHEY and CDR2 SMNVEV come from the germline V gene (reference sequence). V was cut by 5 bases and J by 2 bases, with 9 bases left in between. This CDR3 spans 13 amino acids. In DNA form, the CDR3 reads TGTGCCAGCAGTCAAGTAGTACAAGAGACCCAGTACTTC. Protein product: CASSQVVQETQYF.

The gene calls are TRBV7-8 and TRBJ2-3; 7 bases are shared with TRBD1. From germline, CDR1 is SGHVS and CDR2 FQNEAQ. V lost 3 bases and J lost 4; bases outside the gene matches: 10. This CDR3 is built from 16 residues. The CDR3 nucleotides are TGTGCCAGCAGCTTGGGGACAGAATCAGAGGCAGATACGCAGTATTTT. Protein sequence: CASSLGTESEADTQYF. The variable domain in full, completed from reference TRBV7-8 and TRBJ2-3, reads GAGVSQSPRYKVAKRGQDVALRCDPISGHVSLFWYQQALGQGPEFLTYFQNEAQLDKSGLPSDRFFAERPEGSVSTLKIQRTQQEDSAVYLCASSLGTESEADTQYFGPGTRLTVL.

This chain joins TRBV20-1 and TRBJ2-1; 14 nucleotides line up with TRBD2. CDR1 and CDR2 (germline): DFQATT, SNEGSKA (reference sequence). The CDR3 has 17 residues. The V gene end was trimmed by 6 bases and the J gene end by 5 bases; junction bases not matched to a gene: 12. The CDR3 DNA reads TGCAGTGCGGCAGGGACTAGCGGGAGTGCCCTGGACAATGAGCAGTTCTTC. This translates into CSAAGTSGSALDNEQFF.

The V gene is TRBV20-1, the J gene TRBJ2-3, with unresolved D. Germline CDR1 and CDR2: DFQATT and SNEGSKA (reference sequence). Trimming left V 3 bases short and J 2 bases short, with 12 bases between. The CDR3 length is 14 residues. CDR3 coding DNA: TGCAGTGCTAGGGGCCACCTTGACACAGATACGCAGTATTTT. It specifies CSARGHLDTDTQYF.

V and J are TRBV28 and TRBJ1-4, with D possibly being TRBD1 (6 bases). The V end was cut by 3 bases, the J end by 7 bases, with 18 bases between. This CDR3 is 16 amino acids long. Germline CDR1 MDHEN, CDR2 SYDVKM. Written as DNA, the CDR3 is TGTGCCAGCAGTTTCGAGAGGGGGAACGAATTTGAAAAACTGTTTTTT. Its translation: CASSFERGNEFEKLFF.

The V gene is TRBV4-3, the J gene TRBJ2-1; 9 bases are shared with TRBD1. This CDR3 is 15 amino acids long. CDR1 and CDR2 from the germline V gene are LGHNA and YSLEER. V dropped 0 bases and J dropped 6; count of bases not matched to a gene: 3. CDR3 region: CASSQDGQGSNEQFF. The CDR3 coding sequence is TGCGCCAGCAGCCAAGATGGACAGGGGAGCAATGAGCAGTTCTTC.

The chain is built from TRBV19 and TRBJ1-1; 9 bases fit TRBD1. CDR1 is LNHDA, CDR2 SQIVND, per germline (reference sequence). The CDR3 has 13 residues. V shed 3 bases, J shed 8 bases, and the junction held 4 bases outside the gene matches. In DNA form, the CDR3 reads TGTGCCAGTAGTATTGCGACAGGGGGAGAAGCTTTCTTT. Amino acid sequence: CASSIATGGEAFF.

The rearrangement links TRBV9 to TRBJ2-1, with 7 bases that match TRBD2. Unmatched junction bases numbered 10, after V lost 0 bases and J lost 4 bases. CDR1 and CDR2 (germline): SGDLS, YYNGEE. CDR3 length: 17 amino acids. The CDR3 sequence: CASSVEGRVADYNEQFF. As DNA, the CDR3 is TGTGCCAGCAGCGTAGAAGGGAGGGTAGCGGATTACAATGAGCAGTTCTTC.

In DNA form, the CDR3 reads TGTGCCAGCAGCTCGAATTATCAGCCCCAGCATTTT. It is translated as CASSSNYQPQHF. The rearrangement links TRBV7-9 to TRBJ1-5; D uncertain. Trimming took 4 bases from V and 5 from J, leaving 6 bases between them. This CDR3 has 12 residues. Germline loops: CDR1 SEHNR, CDR2 FQNEAQ (reference sequence).

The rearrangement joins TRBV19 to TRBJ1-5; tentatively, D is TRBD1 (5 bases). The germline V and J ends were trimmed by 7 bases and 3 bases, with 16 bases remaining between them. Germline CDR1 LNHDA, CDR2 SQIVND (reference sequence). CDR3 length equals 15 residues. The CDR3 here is CASMTVGEINQPQHF. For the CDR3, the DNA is TGTGCCAGTATGACAGTGGGTGAAATCAATCAGCCCCAGCATTTT.

The CDR3 DNA reads TGCGCCAGCAGCCAACAAGCGGGAGGCCCATACGAGCAGTACTTC. Residues: CASSQQAGGPYEQYF. The chain carries TRBV4-3 and TRBJ2-7; TRBD2 matches at 9 bases. CDR1 and CDR2 (germline): LGHNA, YSLEER. CDR3 length: 15 residues. The ends lost 2 bases at V and 4 bases at J; junction bases unmatched: 6.